The present T cell receptor beta chain was sequenced within a study of blood T cells in healthy people across ages. The study's findings and limits: Older individuals had lower TCR beta diversity per million T cells (the decline was roughly linear).

Trimming removed 2 bases at V and 7 bases at J, with 9 bases between. The CDR3 is made up of 13 amino acids. CDR1 and CDR2 (germline): MDHEN, SYDVKM. There are a few counts of this clonotype. Its antigen is not known. Primed by a sample-barcoded 5' primer and a J-beta primer mix, a second PCR proceeded for about 6 to 12 cycles. TCRdb ran MiXCR on the 5' RACE reads and lists one entry per CDR3 protein. This sample has about 1.8 million distinct CDR3 sequences, with approximately 50% found just once. The sequencing sample was made of blood. This TCR was sampled from a woman between 40 and 55 years old in good health. The chain joins TRBV28 to TRBJ1-5; tentatively, D is TRBD1 (6 bases). The CDR3 DNA reads TGTGCCAGCAGTTTAAACAGGGAGCAGCCCCAGCATTTT. It translates to CASSLNREQPQHF. Full variable domain (outside the CDR3, taken from reference TRBV28 and TRBJ1-5): DVKVTQSSRYLVKRTGEKVFLECVQDMDHENMFWYRQDPGLGLRLIYFSYDVKMKEKGDIPEGYSVSREKKERFSLILESASTNQTSMYLCASSLNREQPQHFGDGTRLSIL.